A selection of T cell receptor beta chains follows, all from one sample in a study of shared clonotypes between healthy human individuals. Produced via immunoSEQ multiplex PCR; TCRdb's table is partial and in-frame only. Altogether 630,000 or so clones are present, roughly 98% being singletons, with the ten largest covering roughly 0.29%. Sequenced: naive CD8+ T cells sorted from blood. Receptors were obtained from a man between 25 and 39 years old in good health. Both conserved end residues are part of each CDR3. The D gene is left open where the match is weak. Size tells how often a clone was seen (once, few, many) or the class of an expanded clone, and some rows leave it out.

NA,TRBV4-3,TRBD1,TRBJ2-7,CASSQGTGDIHEQYF,TGCGCCAGCAGCCAAGGGACAGGGGATATCCACGAGCAGTACTTC
NA,TRBV28,NA,TRBJ2-3,CASSMGASRHTDTQYF,TGTGCCAGCAGCATGGGTGCCTCGCGCCACACAGATACGCAGTATTTT
once,TRBV27,NA,TRBJ2-7,CASTVPRNEQYF,TGTGCCAGCACCGTACCGCGTAACGAGCAGTACTTC
NA,TRBV27,TRBD2,TRBJ2-1,CASSPTRGGDEQFF,TGTGCCAGCAGTCCCACCCGGGGGGGCGATGAGCAGTTCTTC
NA,TRBV7-6,NA,TRBJ2-6,CASSLAEAWSSHSGANVLTF,TGTGCCAGCAGCTTAGCGGAGGCATGGTCCAGCCACTCTGGGGCCAACGTCCTGACTTTC
NA,TRBV7-9,NA,TRBJ1-5,CASSASGVQQPQHF,TGTGCCAGCAGCGCTAGCGGGGTGCAGCAGCCCCAGCATTTT
NA,TRBV5-1,NA,TRBJ2-5,CASSFSTGQETQYF,TGCGCCAGCAGCTTCTCAACTGGCCAAGAGACCCAGTACTTC
NA,TRBV27,NA,TRBJ2-7,CASSLSSVAYEQYF,TGTGCCAGCAGTTTATCCTCGGTTGCCTACGAGCAGTACTTC
NA,TRBV6-4,NA,TRBJ2-2,CASSSSVGANTGELFF,TGTGCCAGCAGTTCATCAGTTGGAGCGAACACCGGGGAGCTGTTTTTT
few,TRBV7-9,NA,TRBJ2-1,CASSFDEQFF,TGTGCCAGCAGCTTCGATGAGCAGTTCTTC
NA,TRBV2,NA,TRBJ2-7,CASSEVGASYEQYF,TGTGCCAGCAGTGAAGTTGGGGCCTCCTACGAGCAGTACTTC
NA,TRBV1,NA,TRBJ2-1,CTSSQGTSGRNDEQFF,TGCACCAGCAGCCAAGGTACTAGCGGGAGGAATGATGAGCAGTTCTTC
NA,TRBV5-1,NA,TRBJ1-2,CASSLEGLGVTYGYTF,TGCGCCAGCAGCTTGGAGGGCCTGGGGGTAACCTATGGCTACACCTTC
NA,TRBV5-1,TRBD2,TRBJ2-3,CASSLASSGRSTDTQYF,TGCGCCAGCAGCTTGGCGTCTAGCGGGAGGAGTACAGATACGCAGTATTTT
NA,TRBV27,NA,TRBJ2-3,CASSSAFSGGNTDTQYF,TGTGCCAGCAGTTCCGCCTTTTCGGGTGGGAACACAGATACGCAGTATTTT
few,TRBV19,TRBD2,TRBJ2-2,CASIRLAGGVAGELFF,TGTGCCAGTATTCGACTAGCGGGAGGGGTCGCCGGGGAGCTGTTTTTT
NA,TRBV7-3,TRBD1,TRBJ2-7,CASSLGLGTGYEQYF,TGTGCCAGCAGCTTGGGCCTCGGGACAGGGTACGAGCAGTACTTC
once,TRBV14,TRBD2,TRBJ2-2,CASSQEGGVAGELFF,TGTGCCAGCAGCCAAGAGGGAGGGGTTGCCGGGGAGCTGTTTTTT
NA,TRBV9,TRBD1,TRBJ1-4,CASSPWGQGKLFF,TGTGCCAGCAGCCCCTGGGGACAGGGGAAACTGTTTTTT
NA,TRBV2,NA,TRBJ2-1,CASRGSIYNNEQFF,TGTGCCAGCAGGGGGTCGATTTATAACAATGAGCAGTTCTTC
once,TRBV5-5,NA,TRBJ2-1,CASSLYDDSYNEQFF,TGTGCCAGCAGCTTGTACGACGATTCCTACAATGAGCAGTTCTTC
NA,TRBV29-1,NA,TRBJ2-1,CSVELPGNEQFF,TGCAGCGTTGAGCTACCGGGCAATGAGCAGTTCTTC
NA,TRBV7-9,NA,TRBJ2-1,CASSSLAIEQFF,TGTGCCAGCAGCTCCCTAGCTATTGAGCAGTTCTTC
NA,TRBV2,NA,TRBJ2-7,CASRRAREGRVYEQYF,TGTGCCAGCAGACGAGCAAGAGAGGGGCGCGTGTACGAGCAGTACTTC
NA,TRBV27,NA,TRBJ2-1,CASSFSFSYEQFF,TGTGCCAGCAGTTTTTCATTCTCGTATGAGCAGTTCTTC
NA,TRBV7-8,TRBD2,TRBJ2-1,CASSYERGISGRNNEQFF,TGTGCCAGCAGCTACGAAAGGGGAATTAGCGGGAGGAACAATGAGCAGTTCTTC
NA,TRBV7-9,NA,TRBJ1-4,CASSPSNMATNEKLFF,TGTGCCAGCAGCCCGAGCAACATGGCAACTAATGAAAAACTGTTTTTT